The 12 T cell receptor beta chains presented below share a single source sample, sequenced in a study of blood T cell repertoires in COVID-19. Using immunoSEQ multiplex PCR, the repertoire was profiled, and TCRdb retains in-frame clones only, with some absent. This table has under 250,000 clones, around four fifths appearing once. The sample was peripheral blood. The source of these receptors is a woman between 40 and 50 years old with active or convalescent COVID-19.

The CDR3: CASSPPQSGVDTQYF. In DNA form, the CDR3 reads TGTGCCAGCTCACCACCGCAAAGCGGGGTAGATACGCAGTATTTT. The V gene is TRBV18, the J gene TRBJ2-3; 7 bases are a match to TRBD2. Per the germline V gene, CDR1 is KGHSH and CDR2 is LQKENI. The CDR3 is 15 residues long. With V trimmed by 0 bases and J by 5 bases, 5 bases remained unmatched.

This chain uses TRBV4-2 with TRBJ1-1; D uncertain. CDR1 and CDR2 from the germline V gene are LGHNA and YNFKEQ. V lost 2 bases and J 7 bases, leaving 8 bases between the germline ends. The CDR3 length is 12 residues. The DNA for the CDR3 is TGTGCCAGCAGCCAATCCGCCGGTGAAGCTTTCTTT. Amino acid sequence: CASSQSAGEAFF.

The chain has TRBV5-1 and TRBJ1-2; 8 bases match TRBD1. Germline loops: CDR1 SGHRS, CDR2 YFSETQ. This CDR3 is built from 15 residues. V lost 0 bases, J lost 7 bases, and 8 bases stayed unmatched. CDR3 amino acids: CASSLDQGAPAGYTF. CDR3 in DNA: TGCGCCAGCAGCTTGGATCAGGGGGCGCCTGCTGGCTACACCTTC.

The chain recombines TRBV2 with TRBJ2-5; tentative D call: TRBD2 (7 bases). Germline V gene data show CDR1 as SNHLY and CDR2 as FYNNEI. V lost 6 bases to trimming and J lost 10 bases, with 24 bases between them. The CDR3 is 15 residues long. The CDR3 nucleotides are TGTGCCAGCAGCTCCCCACTGGGGGGGCGGGTTATCCAGTACTTC. It encodes CASSSPLGGRVIQYF.

V is TRBV6-5 and J is TRBJ1-1; a weak D match, TRBD1 (6 bases). CDR1 is MNHEY, CDR2 SVGAGI, per germline. V lost 6 bases, J lost 3 bases, and 14 bases lay in between. This CDR3 comprises 14 residues. CDR3 sequence: CASSKDRIDTEAFF. As DNA, the CDR3 is TGTGCCAGCAGCAAAGACAGGATAGACACTGAAGCTTTCTTT.

The chain recombines TRBV18 with TRBJ1-1, with D tentatively TRBD1 (6 bases). Germline values: CDR1 KGHSH, CDR2 LQKENI. Trimming removed 1 base from V and 4 bases from J, with 16 bases in between. This CDR3 region has 16 residues. The CDR3 nucleotides read TGTGCCAGCTCACCACAGAGGAATGGGGGCCTCACTGAAGCTTTCTTT. Translation: CASSPQRNGGLTEAFF.

CDR3 nucleotides: TGTGCCAGCAGCTCTGCAGGGGGAGAGACCCAGTACTTC. Its translation is CASSSAGGETQYF. The chain uses TRBV6-2 or TRBV6-3 and TRBJ2-5; the match to TRBD1 covers 7 bases. CDR3 size: 13 residues. CDR1 MNHEY and CDR2 SVGEGT come from the germline V gene. Trimming cost V 6 bases and J 4 bases; bases outside gene matches: 5.

The chain uses TRBV6-5 and TRBJ2-7, with TRBD1 as a possible D gene (5 bases). Per the germline V gene, CDR1 is MNHEY and CDR2 is SVGAGI. The CDR3 contains 13 residues. V gave up 5 bases and J gave up 3 bases, with 11 bases separating them. The CDR3: CASSRTQNYEQYF. CDR3 bases: TGTGCCAGCAGTCGGACACAGAACTACGAGCAGTACTTC.

The chain carries TRBV7-9 and TRBJ1-4; D gene uncertain. In germline, CDR1 is SEHNR, CDR2 FQNEAQ (reference sequence). This CDR3 is built from 14 residues. The V gene lost 1 base and the J gene lost 4 bases, with 7 bases spanning the gap. CDR3: CASSLGQINEKLFF. In DNA, the CDR3 is TGTGCCAGCAGCTTAGGGCAGATTAATGAAAAACTGTTTTTT.

The chain has TRBV6-1 and TRBJ2-3, with D uncertain. V lost 0 bases to trimming and J lost 0 bases, with 4 bases between them. The CDR3 sequence is 14 residues long. Germline lookup yields CDR1 MNHNS and CDR2 SASEGT. The CDR3 DNA reads as TGTGCCAGCAGTGAAGCGGGCAGCACAGATACGCAGTATTTT. Translating it yields CASSEAGSTDTQYF.

V is TRBV4-1 and J is TRBJ2-7; D ambiguous. Looked up from germline, CDR1 is MGHRA and CDR2 is YSYEKL. V lost 0 bases and J 12 bases, leaving 15 bases between the germline ends. This CDR3 has 13 amino acids. The CDR3: CASSQDYEDLPYF. The CDR3 region has the DNA TGCGCCAGCAGCCAAGATTACGAGGATTTGCCGTACTTC.

The chain links TRBV7-9 to TRBJ2-2; a weak D match, TRBD1 (5 bases). V shed 2 bases and J shed 6 bases, with 19 bases lying between them. Germline CDR1 reads SEHNR; CDR2 reads FQNEAQ (reference sequence). This CDR3 is built from 17 residues. The CDR3 nucleotides read TGTGCCAGCAGCTTACCAGGGATCGGGCGCGGTGCCGGGGAGCTGTTTTTT. This encodes CASSLPGIGRGAGELFF.